This T cell receptor (beta chain) originates from a study of T-cell memory formation after mild COVID-19. Study summary: There were largely donor-specific TCR clusters. Study-level results: The second-wave clones peaking on day 37 were not confirmed as SARS-CoV-2-specific.

Each CDR3 protein is one row after TCRdb ran MiXCR on the 5' RACE reads. Among roughly 600,000 distinct CDR3 sequences listed, approximately 18% were seen once. Germline V gives CDR1 SEHNR, CDR2 FQNEAQ (reference sequence). The CDR3 is 13 residues long. The V end lost 1 base, the J end lost 7 bases, and 10 bases lay between the germline ends. In regard to this clonotype: Its antigen remains unknown.

The sequence came from an adult woman who had mild COVID-19 (a few samples of this study predate the infection). Cell type and time point are not known. Sequenced: PBMCs or a T cell subset sorted from them (not recorded which). The genes are TRBV7-9 and TRBJ1-2; D is possibly TRBD1 (6 bases). The CDR3 spells CASSLGGRGGYTF. CDR3 DNA sequence: TGTGCCAGCAGCTTAGGCGGCAGGGGTGGCTACACCTTC.